This TCR beta chain was found in a study of early stage breast cancer tumors. Points from the study as a whole: Blood repertoires resembled normal breast more than tumor.

Germline V CDR1 and CDR2: SGHAT, FQNNGV. The CDR3 sequence is 15 residues long. J lost 3 bases, V lost 5 bases, and 9 bases had no gene match. Only in-frame clones appear in the TCRdb table, and some are missing; sequencing was by immunoSEQ multiplex PCR. The table records some 32,000 clones, almost 75% of them present only once. Concerning this clone: Its matching antigen is unknown.

Sequencing was performed on breast tumor tissue. This receptor was obtained from a young adult with breast cancer. The V and J genes are TRBV11-2 and TRBJ1-2; 7 bases map to TRBD1. The CDR3 spells CASSHYSQGDYGYTF. The CDR3 DNA reads as TGTGCCAGCAGCCACTACAGCCAGGGGGACTATGGCTACACCTTC.